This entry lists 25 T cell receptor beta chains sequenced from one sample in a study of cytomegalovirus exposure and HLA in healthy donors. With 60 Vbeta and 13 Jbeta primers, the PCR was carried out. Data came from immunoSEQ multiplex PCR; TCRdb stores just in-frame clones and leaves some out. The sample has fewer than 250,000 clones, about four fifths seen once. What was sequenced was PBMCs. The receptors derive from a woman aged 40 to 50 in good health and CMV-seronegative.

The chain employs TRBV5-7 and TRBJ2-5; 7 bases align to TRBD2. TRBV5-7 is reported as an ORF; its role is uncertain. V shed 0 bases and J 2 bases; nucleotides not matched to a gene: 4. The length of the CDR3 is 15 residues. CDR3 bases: TGTGCCAGCAGCTTGGTGTCTAGCGGACAAGAGACCCAGTACTTC. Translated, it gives CASSLVSSGQETQYF.

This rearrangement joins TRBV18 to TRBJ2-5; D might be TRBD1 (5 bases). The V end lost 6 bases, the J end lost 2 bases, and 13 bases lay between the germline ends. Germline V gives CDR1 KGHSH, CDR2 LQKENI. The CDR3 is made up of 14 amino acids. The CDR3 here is CASSPDSLQETQYF. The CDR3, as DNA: TGTGCCAGCTCGCCCGACAGTTTGCAAGAGACCCAGTACTTC.

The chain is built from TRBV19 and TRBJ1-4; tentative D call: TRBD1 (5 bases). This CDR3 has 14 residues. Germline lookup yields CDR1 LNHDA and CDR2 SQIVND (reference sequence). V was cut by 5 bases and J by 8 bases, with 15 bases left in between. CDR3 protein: CASSAIQEGEKLFF. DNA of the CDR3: TGTGCCAGTAGTGCAATACAGGAGGGAGAAAAACTGTTTTTT.

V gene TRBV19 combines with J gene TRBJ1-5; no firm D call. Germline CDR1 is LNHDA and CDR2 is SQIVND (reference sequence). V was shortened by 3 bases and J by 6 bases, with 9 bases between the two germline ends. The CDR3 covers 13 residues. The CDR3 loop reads CASSISGFQPQHF. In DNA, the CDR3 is TGTGCCAGTAGTATTTCCGGGTTTCAGCCCCAGCATTTT.

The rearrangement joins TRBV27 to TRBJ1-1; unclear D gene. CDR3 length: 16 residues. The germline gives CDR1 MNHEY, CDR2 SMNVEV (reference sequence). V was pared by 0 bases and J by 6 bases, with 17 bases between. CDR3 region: CASSLSPGGSLAEAFF. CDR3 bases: TGTGCCAGCAGTTTATCCCCCGGAGGTAGTCTCGCTGAAGCTTTCTTT.

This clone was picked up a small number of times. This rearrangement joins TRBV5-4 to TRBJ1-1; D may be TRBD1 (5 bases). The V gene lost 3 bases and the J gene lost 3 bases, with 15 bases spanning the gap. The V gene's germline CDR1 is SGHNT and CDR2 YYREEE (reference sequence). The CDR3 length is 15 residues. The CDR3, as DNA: TGTGCCAGCAGCTGGATGGGACGGGGGGACACTGAAGCTTTCTTT. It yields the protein CASSWMGRGDTEAFF. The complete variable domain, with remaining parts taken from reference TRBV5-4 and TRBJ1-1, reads ETGVTQSPTHLIKTRGQQVTLRCSSQSGHNTVSWYQQALGQGPQFIFQYYREEENGRGNFPPRFSGLQFPNYSSELNVNALELDDSALYLCASSWMGRGDTEAFFGQGTRLTVV.

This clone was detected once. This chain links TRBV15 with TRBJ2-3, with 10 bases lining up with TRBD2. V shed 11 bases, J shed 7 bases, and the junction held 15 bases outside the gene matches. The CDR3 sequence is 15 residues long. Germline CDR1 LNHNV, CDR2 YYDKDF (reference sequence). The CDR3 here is CAASAGGPLSYTQYF. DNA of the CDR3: TGTGCCGCGTCAGCGGGAGGGCCGTTAAGCTATACGCAGTATTTT. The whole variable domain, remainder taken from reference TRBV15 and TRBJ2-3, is DAMVIQNPRYQVTQFGKPVTLSCSQTLNHNVMYWYQQKSSQAPKLLFHYYDKDFNNEADTPDNFQSRRPNTSFCFLDIRSPGLGDTAMYLCAASAGGPLSYTQYFGPGTRLTVL.

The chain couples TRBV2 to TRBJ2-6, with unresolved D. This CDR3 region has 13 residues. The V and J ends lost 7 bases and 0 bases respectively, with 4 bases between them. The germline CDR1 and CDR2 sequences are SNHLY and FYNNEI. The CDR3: CASILSGANVLTF. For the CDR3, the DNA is TGTGCCAGCATTCTCTCTGGGGCCAACGTCCTGACTTTC.

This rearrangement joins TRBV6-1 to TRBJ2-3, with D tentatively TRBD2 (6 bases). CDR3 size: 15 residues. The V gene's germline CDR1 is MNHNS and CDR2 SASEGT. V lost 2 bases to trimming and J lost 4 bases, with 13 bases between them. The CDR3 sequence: CASSESGGGSDTQYF. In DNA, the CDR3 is TGTGCCAGCAGTGAATCTGGGGGAGGTTCAGATACGCAGTATTTT.

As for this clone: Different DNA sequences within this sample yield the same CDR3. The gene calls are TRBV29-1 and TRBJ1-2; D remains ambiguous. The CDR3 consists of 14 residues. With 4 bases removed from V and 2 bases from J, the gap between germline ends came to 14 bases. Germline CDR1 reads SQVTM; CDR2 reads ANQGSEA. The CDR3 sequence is CSVAQAGGNYGYTF. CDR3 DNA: TGCAGCGTTGCTCAGGCGGGAGGAAACTATGGCTACACCTTC.

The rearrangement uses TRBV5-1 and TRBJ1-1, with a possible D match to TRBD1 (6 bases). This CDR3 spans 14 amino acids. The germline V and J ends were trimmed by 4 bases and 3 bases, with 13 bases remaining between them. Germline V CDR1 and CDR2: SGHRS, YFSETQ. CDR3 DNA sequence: TGCGCCAGCAGCCAGGACAGTATAGACACTGAAGCTTTCTTT. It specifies CASSQDSIDTEAFF.

CDR3 residues: CASSVMPQGTYEQYF. CDR3 coding DNA: TGTGCCAGCAGCGTGATGCCACAGGGGACCTACGAGCAGTACTTC. The chain is built from TRBV7-2 and TRBJ2-5, with 7 bases lining up with TRBD1. The J call may be in error: the DNA end matches TRBJ2-7 better. The CDR3 has 15 amino acids. CDR1 is SGHTA and CDR2 is FQGNSA in the germline V gene.

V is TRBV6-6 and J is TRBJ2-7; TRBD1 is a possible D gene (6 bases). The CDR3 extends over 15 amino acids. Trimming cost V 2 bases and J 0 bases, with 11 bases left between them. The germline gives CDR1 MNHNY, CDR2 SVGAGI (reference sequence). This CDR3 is CASSYGGQGSYEQYV. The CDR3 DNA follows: TGTGCCAGCAGTTACGGGGGACAAGGCTCCTACGAGCAGTACGTC.

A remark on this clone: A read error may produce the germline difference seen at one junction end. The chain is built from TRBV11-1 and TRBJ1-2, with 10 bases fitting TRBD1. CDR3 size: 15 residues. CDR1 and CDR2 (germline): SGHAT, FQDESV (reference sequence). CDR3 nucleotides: TGTGCCAGCAACTTAAAGGGACAGGGGAGTTATGGCTACACCTTC. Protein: CASNLKGQGSYGYTF.

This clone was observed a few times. In nucleotides, the CDR3 is TGTGCCAGCAGCCCCGGGACTAGCGGGACATCCTACAATGAGCAGTTCTTC. Its protein product is CASSPGTSGTSYNEQFF. The chain has TRBV7-9 and TRBJ2-1, with 13 bases matching TRBD2. Germline CDR1 is SEHNR and CDR2 is FQNEAQ (reference sequence). With 5 bases clipped from V and 1 base from J, the junction kept 5 bases outside the gene matches. This CDR3 spans 17 amino acids.

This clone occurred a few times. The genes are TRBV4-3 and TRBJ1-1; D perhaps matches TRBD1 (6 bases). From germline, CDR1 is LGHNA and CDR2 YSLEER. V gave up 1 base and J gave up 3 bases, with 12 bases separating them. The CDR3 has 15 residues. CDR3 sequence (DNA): TGCGCCAGCAGCCAAGCCGCAGGGGTTCACACTGAAGCTTTCTTT. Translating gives CASSQAAGVHTEAFF.

The CDR3 DNA reads TGTGCCAGCAGTCAATACCAGTTAAGTGGCGAAAAACTGTTTTTT. The encoded protein is CASSQYQLSGEKLFF. The rearrangement joins TRBV7-8 to TRBJ1-4, with unresolved D. In germline, CDR1 is SGHVS, CDR2 FQNEAQ. V was shortened by 6 bases and J by 8 bases, with 19 bases between the two germline ends. CDR3 length: 15 amino acids.

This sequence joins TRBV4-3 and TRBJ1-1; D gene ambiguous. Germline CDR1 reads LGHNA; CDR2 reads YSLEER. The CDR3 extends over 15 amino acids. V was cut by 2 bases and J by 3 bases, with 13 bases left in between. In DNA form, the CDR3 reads TGCGCCAGCAGCCAATTGGCGGAATTGCACACTGAAGCTTTCTTT. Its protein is CASSQLAELHTEAFF.

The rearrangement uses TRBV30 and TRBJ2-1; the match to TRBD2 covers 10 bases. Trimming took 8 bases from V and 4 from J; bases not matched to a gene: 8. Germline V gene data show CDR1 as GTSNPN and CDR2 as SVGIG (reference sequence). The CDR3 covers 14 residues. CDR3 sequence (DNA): TGTGCCAGCCTCCGGACTAGCGGATACAATGAGCAGTTCTTC. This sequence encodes CASLRTSGYNEQFF. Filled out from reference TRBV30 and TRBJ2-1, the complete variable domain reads SQTIHQWPATLVQPVGSPLSLECTVEGTSNPNLYWYRQAAGRGLQLLFYSVGIGQISSEVPQNLSASRPQDRQFILSSKKLLLSDSGFYLCASLRTSGYNEQFFGPGTRLTVL.

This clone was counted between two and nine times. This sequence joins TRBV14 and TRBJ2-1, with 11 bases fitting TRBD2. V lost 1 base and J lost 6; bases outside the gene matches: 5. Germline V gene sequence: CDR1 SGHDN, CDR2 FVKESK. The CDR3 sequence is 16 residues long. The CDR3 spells CASSQALAGVGNEQFF. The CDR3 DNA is TGTGCCAGCAGCCAAGCACTAGCGGGAGTCGGCAATGAGCAGTTCTTC.

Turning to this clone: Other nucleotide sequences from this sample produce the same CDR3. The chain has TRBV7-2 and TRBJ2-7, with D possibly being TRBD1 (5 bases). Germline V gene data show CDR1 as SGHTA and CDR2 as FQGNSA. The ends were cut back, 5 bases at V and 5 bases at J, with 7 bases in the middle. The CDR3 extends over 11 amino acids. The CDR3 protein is CASSLRDEQYF. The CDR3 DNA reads TGTGCCAGCAGCCTCAGGGACGAGCAGTACTTC. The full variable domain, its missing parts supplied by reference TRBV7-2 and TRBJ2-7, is GAGVSQSPSNKVTEKGKDVELRCDPISGHTALYWYRQSLGQGLEFLIYFQGNSAPDKSGLPSDRFSAERTGGSVSTLTIQRTQQEDSAVYLCASSLRDEQYFGPGTRLTVT.

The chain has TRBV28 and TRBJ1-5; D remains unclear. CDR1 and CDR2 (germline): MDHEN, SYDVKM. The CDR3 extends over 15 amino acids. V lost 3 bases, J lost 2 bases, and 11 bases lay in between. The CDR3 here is CASSFDGVGNQPQHF. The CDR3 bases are TGTGCCAGCAGTTTTGACGGGGTCGGCAATCAGCCCCAGCATTTT.

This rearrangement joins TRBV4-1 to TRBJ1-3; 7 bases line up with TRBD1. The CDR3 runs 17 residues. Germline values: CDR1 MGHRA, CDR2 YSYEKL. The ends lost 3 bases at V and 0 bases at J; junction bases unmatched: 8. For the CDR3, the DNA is TGCGCCAGCAGCCAGAGATCCGGGACAGTCTCTGGAAACACCATATATTTT. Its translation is CASSQRSGTVSGNTIYF.

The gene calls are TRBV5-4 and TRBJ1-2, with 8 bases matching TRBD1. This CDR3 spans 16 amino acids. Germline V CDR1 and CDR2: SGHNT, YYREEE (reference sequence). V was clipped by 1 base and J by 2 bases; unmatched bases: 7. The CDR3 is CASSLISAGGNYGYTF. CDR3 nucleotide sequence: TGTGCCAGCAGCTTGATCTCGGCAGGGGGCAACTATGGCTACACCTTC.

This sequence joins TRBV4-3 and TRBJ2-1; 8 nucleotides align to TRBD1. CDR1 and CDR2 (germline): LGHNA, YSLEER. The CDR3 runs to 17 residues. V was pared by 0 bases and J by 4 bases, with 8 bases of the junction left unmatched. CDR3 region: CASSQERTGTGYNEQFF. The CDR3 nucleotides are TGCGCCAGCAGCCAAGAACGCACCGGGACAGGTTACAATGAGCAGTTCTTC.